This TCR beta chain is drawn from a study of blood T cell repertoires in COVID-19. Turning to the study itself: From the United States, Italy and Spain came samples of acute and convalescent COVID-19. Sample material is recorded as cDNA or gDNA derived from T cells, B-cell-depleted T cells, or PBMCs.

This clone occurred a few times. Germline loops: CDR1 MDHEN, CDR2 SYDVKM. Trimming took off 5 bases at V and 1 base at J, with 14 bases between the two ends. This CDR3 is 15 amino acids long. In the study's own analysis: Researchers report that nucleated cell counts were estimated from reference gene primer amplification. Repertoires were generated with immunoSEQ multiplex PCR, while TCRdb's copy carries only in-frame clones and drops some. V and J calls plus clone size are reproduced from that table; the DNA served to infer D and trimming. Of nearly 25,000 clones listed, approximately 74% were seen once; the top ten hold less than 8.5%. In Seattle, patients joined the study during active infection and were tracked longitudinally.

This receptor was taken from a middle-aged man with COVID-19, enrolled during active disease. V and J are TRBV28 and TRBJ1-1, with D hard to call. Sequences were obtained from peripheral blood. CDR3 DNA sequence: TGTGCCAGCAGTCCCCAATATCAGGAGAACACTGAAGCTTTCTTT. This translates into CASSPQYQENTEAFF.